The rows below give T cell receptor beta chains drawn from one sample of a study of identical twins' blood T cells. TCRdb fed the 5' RACE reads into MiXCR, producing one record per CDR3 protein. The sample lists a few hundred thousand distinct CDR3 sequences; more than 25% were seen once. Sequencing was performed on PBMCs. Receptors originate from a woman between 18 and 50 years old in good health. Each CDR3 is given with its conserved first and last residue. A D gene is named only where the DNA matches it firmly. Rows may omit the clone size; those that give it use once, few, many or a size class.

TRBV6-2/TRBV6-3	TRBJ1-5	NA	NA	TGTGCCAGCAGTTCCGTGTATAGCAATCAGCCCCAGCATTTT	CASSSVYSNQPQHF
TRBV6-5	TRBJ2-7	NA	TRBD2	TGTGCCAGCAGTCCCGGGACTAGCGGTGAGCAGTACTTC	CASSPGTSGEQYF
TRBV5-4	TRBJ2-3	NA	NA	TGTGCCAGCAGCTTGGACGGGGGTGGAACAGATACGCAGTATTTT	CASSLDGGGTDTQYF
TRBV3-1	TRBJ1-2	many	NA	TGTGCCAGCAGCCCGCGTCCCGACGAGTATGGCTACACCTTC	CASSPRPDEYGYTF
TRBV29-1	TRBJ2-1	NA	NA	TGCAGCGTTGTAATAGGGTATCTCGATGAGCAGTTCTTC	CSVVIGYLDEQFF
TRBV12-3/TRBV12-4	TRBJ2-6	NA	NA	TGTGCCAGCAGTTTACGGCTAGTTGGGTCTGGGGCCAACGTCCTGACTTTC	CASSLRLVGSGANVLTF
TRBV7-2	TRBJ1-1	many	NA	TGTGCCAGCAGCTATGACAGATCCACTGAAGCTTTCTTT	CASSYDRSTEAFF
TRBV18	TRBJ2-1	NA	TRBD2	TGTGCCAGCTCGGGACTAGCGGTTTACAATGAGCAGTTCTTC	CASSGLAVYNEQFF
TRBV3-1	TRBJ1-1	few	NA	TGTGCCAGCAGCCAAGACTTGGGAAGGGTTAGCGGAGCTTTCTTT	CASSQDLGRVSGAFF
TRBV20-1	TRBJ1-2	once	TRBD1	TGCAGTGCCACCGGAGGGACAGGGGCTTTAAACTATGGCTACACCTTC	CSATGGTGALNYGYTF
TRBV20-1	TRBJ1-1	few	TRBD1	TGCAGTGCTGTTCGACATGCAGGGGGCACTGAAGCTTTCTTT	CSAVRHAGGTEAFF
TRBV20-1	TRBJ1-4	NA	NA	TGCAGTGCTAGCTACGGTGATGAAAAACTGTTTTTT	CSASYGDEKLFF
TRBV14	TRBJ2-1	many	TRBD2	TGTGCCAGCAGCCAAACTAGCGGGAGTATCTACAATGAGCAGTTCTTC	CASSQTSGSIYNEQFF
TRBV12-3/TRBV12-4	TRBJ2-5	few	TRBD1	TGTGCCAGCAGAACAGGGGTTCGAGAGACCCAGTACTTC	CASRTGVRETQYF
TRBV20-1	TRBJ2-1	few	TRBD2	TGCAGTGCTAGATCCCGGACTAGCGGGGCGTCCTACAATGAGCAGTTCTTC	CSARSRTSGASYNEQFF
TRBV9	TRBJ2-5	few	NA	TGTGCCAGCAGCTTCACGGGGACCCAGTACTTC	CASSFTGTQYF
TRBV11-2	TRBJ2-3	NA	NA	TGTGCCAGCGGCCCGTGGGGGGGGCCAGATACGCAGTATTTT	CASGPWGGPDTQYF
TRBV29-1	TRBJ1-2	NA	NA	TGCAGCGTGGCCGATGGCTATGGCTACACCTTC	CSVADGYGYTF
TRBV7-9	TRBJ1-4	few	NA	TGTGCCAGCAGCTCCCAGGGGTATGAAAAACTGTTTTTT	CASSSQGYEKLFF
TRBV3-1	TRBJ1-5	many	NA	TGTGCCAGCGGAGGTTTGGGCAATCAGCCCCAGCATTTT	CASGGLGNQPQHF
TRBV10-3	TRBJ1-2	many	NA	TGTGCCATCAGGCTTACGACAGGTCTTGACTATGGCTACACCTTC	CAIRLTTGLDYGYTF
TRBV19	TRBJ2-1	few	TRBD2	TGTGCCAGTAGTAAAAACCCTCCAGCGGGGGGGTACAATGAGCAGTTCTTC	CASSKNPPAGGYNEQFF
TRBV5-1	TRBJ1-5	many	NA	TGTGCCAGCAGCTTGGGAGGTAGCAATCAGCCCCAGCATTTT	CASSLGGSNQPQHF
TRBV6-5	TRBJ1-6	few	NA	TGTGCCAGCAGGAAGGGACTGATCAGGGGATCACCCCTCCACTTT	CASRKGLIRGSPLHF
TRBV20-1	TRBJ2-5	NA	NA	TGCAGTGCTAGACGTCCGGAGACAAGAGAGACCCAGTACTTC	CSARRPETRETQYF
TRBV6-5	TRBJ1-2	NA	NA	TGTGCCAGCAGTCCCGCGCAGGGGATCAATGGCTACACCTTC	CASSPAQGINGYTF
TRBV11-2	TRBJ2-1	few	TRBD2	TGTGCCAGCAGCTTAGATCTCGGACTAGCGGCCCGAACGAATGAGCAGTTCTTC	CASSLDLGLAARTNEQFF
TRBV10-3	TRBJ2-2	few	TRBD2	TGTGCCATCATGGGACTAGAGGGCACCGGGGAGCTGTTTTTT	CAIMGLEGTGELFF
TRBV28	TRBJ1-1	few	TRBD1	TGTGTCAGCAGATCCCCGGGACAGGGGACTGAAGCTTTCTTT	CVSRSPGQGTEAFF
TRBV7-9	TRBJ1-1	NA	TRBD1	TGTGCCAGCAGAAAGGGATACGGACAGGGCATCACTGAAGCTTTCTTT	CASRKGYGQGITEAFF
TRBV2	TRBJ1-5	many	NA	TGTGCCACCCTTGACAGCCGCAATCAGCCCCAGCATTTT	CATLDSRNQPQHF
TRBV29-1	TRBJ2-7	few	NA	TGCAGCGTTGCAGACAGCCGCTCCTACGAGCAGTACTTC	CSVADSRSYEQYF
TRBV19	TRBJ1-1	NA	TRBD1	TGTGCCACCCGGGACAGGGGGATGAACACTGAAGCTTTCTTT	CATRDRGMNTEAFF
TRBV20-1	TRBJ1-5	few	NA	TGCAGTGCTAGATCCAGGGTCAATCAGCCCCAGCATTTT	CSARSRVNQPQHF
TRBV19	TRBJ1-5	few	TRBD1	TGTGCCAGTTCGATAAGACAGGGGGCGGTAGGTCAGCCCCAGCATTTT	CASSIRQGAVGQPQHF
TRBV6-6	TRBJ2-3	many	NA	TGTGCCACTCACCCCTTGGGGACAGATACGCAGTATTTT	CATHPLGTDTQYF
TRBV5-1	TRBJ1-1	few	NA	TGCGCCAGCACCTCGGGGGGCTGGAACACTGAAGCTTTCTTT	CASTSGGWNTEAFF
TRBV20-1	TRBJ1-2	NA	NA	TGCAGTGCTAGAGATATTCAGACAGTCTATGGCTACACCTTC	CSARDIQTVYGYTF
TRBV7-9	TRBJ2-1	NA	NA	TGTGCCAGCAGCCCCGTGGCCAATGAGCAGTTCTTC	CASSPVANEQFF
TRBV27	TRBJ1-5	NA	TRBD1	TGTGCCAGCAGTCCTTCGACAGGGTTCGGCCCCCAGCATTTT	CASSPSTGFGPQHF
TRBV19	TRBJ1-1	few	NA	TGTGCCACCAGCCAGGATGCGGGCACTGAAGCTTTCTTT	CATSQDAGTEAFF
TRBV5-5	TRBJ1-2	NA	NA	TGTGCCAGCAGCTTGGGATGGGATGGCTACACCTTC	CASSLGWDGYTF
TRBV11-2	TRBJ1-1	many	NA	TGTGCCAGCAGCTTAGATTCCTTCCGGGACGAAGCTTTCTTT	CASSLDSFRDEAFF
TRBV20-1	TRBJ2-1	NA	TRBD2	TGCAGTGCTAGAGACGGGACTAGACTATCCTACAATGAGCAGTTCTTC	CSARDGTRLSYNEQFF
TRBV7-2	TRBJ2-4	NA	NA	TGTGCCAGCAGCTTAGCCGTCGGAGGGGGACCATACATTCAGTACTTC	CASSLAVGGGPYIQYF
TRBV9	TRBJ1-2	many	NA	TGTGCCAGCAGCCTTACAGGGTTTGCCACCTTC	CASSLTGFATF
TRBV5-1	TRBJ2-3	few	NA	TGCGCCAGCAGAGGTGGGCAAGCAAGTAGTCGGGATACGCAGTATTTT	CASRGGQASSRDTQYF
TRBV4-3	TRBJ2-7	few	NA	TGCGCCAGCAGCCAAGCTAGTCCTTCACCGACGTCCGAGCAGTACTTC	CASSQASPSPTSEQYF
TRBV20-1	TRBJ1-6	NA	NA	TGCAGTGCTAGTTGGGGGCCCAATTCACCCCTCCACTTT	CSASWGPNSPLHF
TRBV4-1	TRBJ2-5	few	NA	TGCGCCAGCAGCCTCTCGACTATGTCGCAAGAGACCCAGTACTTC	CASSLSTMSQETQYF
TRBV7-8	TRBJ2-1	NA	TRBD2	TGTGCCAGCAGCCGTGTCGAACTAGCGAGTGAGCAGTTCTTC	CASSRVELASEQFF
TRBV19	TRBJ2-3	once	TRBD1	TGTGCCAGTAGACTGAGGGGGCAGGCTGGAACAGATACGCAGTATTTT	CASRLRGQAGTDTQYF
TRBV11-2	TRBJ1-1	NA	NA	TGTGCCAGCAGCTCCGTTGACGCTGAAGCTTTCTTT	CASSSVDAEAFF
TRBV29-1	TRBJ2-7	few	NA	TGCAGCGTTGAAGAAGGGGCCGAGCAGTACTTC	CSVEEGAEQYF
TRBV29-1	TRBJ2-1	many	NA	TGCAGCAAGACCCAGGGCTCCTACAATGAGCAGTTCTTC	CSKTQGSYNEQFF